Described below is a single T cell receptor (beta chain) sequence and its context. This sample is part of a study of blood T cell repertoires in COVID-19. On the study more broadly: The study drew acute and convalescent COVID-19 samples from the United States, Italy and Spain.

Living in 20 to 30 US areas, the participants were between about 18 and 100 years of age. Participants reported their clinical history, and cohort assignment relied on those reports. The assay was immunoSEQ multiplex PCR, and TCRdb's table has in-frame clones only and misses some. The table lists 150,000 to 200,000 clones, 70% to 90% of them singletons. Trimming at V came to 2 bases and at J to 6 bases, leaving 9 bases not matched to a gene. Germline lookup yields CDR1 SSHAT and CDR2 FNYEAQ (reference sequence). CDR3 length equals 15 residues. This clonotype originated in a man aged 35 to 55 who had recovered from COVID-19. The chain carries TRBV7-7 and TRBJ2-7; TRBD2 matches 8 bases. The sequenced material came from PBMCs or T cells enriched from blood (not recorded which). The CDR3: CASSLRLAGICEQYV. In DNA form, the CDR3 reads TGTGCCAGCAGCTTACGGCTAGCGGGTATCTGCGAGCAGTACGTC.